Listed here are 20 T cell receptor beta chains from one sample, sequenced in a study of regulatory T cells in long-lasting Graves disease. Through Arm-PCR of CDR3 regions and iRepertoire HTBI primers, TCR beta libraries were built. TCRdb processed the multiplex PCR reads anew with MiXCR; each CDR3 protein has one entry. The sample contains a few hundred thousand distinct CDR3 sequences, about 25% of which appear only once. Time point defined: persistent/refractory GD, antithyroid drugs over 5 years with positive TRAb. PBMC-derived RNA was used for the TCR library. Sequences were derived from peripheral blood mononuclear cells (PBMCs), sampled when the disease was refractory, from a patient treated with antithyroid drugs. Receptor source: a female donor with Graves disease.

A few counts support this clonotype. This may stem from a read error, because a much larger clone lies one nucleotide away. The chain has TRBV11-1 and TRBJ2-5; perhaps TRBD2 as D (6 bases). V was cut by 5 bases and J by 7 bases, with 20 bases left in between. Germline lookup yields CDR1 SGHAT and CDR2 FQDESV (reference sequence). This CDR3 contains 15 residues. The CDR3 region is CASSPLVGLGGTQYF. CDR3 coding DNA: TGTGCCAGCAGCCCCCTCGTCGGGCTGGGGGGGACCCAGTACTTC.

This clonotype was seen only a few times. V gene TRBV2 combines with J gene TRBJ2-7; TRBD1 is a possible D gene (5 bases). Germline CDR1 SNHLY, CDR2 FYNNEI. The CDR3 length is 13 residues. The germline V and J ends were trimmed by 4 bases and 2 bases, with 9 bases remaining between them. The CDR3 region is CASSGVGAYEQYF. The CDR3 nucleotides read TGTGCCAGCAGTGGGGTAGGGGCCTACGAGCAGTACTTC.

Only a few counts were recorded for this clonotype. V is TRBV18 and J is TRBJ2-7; 7 bases line up with TRBD1. This CDR3 comprises 15 residues. J lost 6 bases, V lost 3 bases, and 11 bases had no gene match. The germline gives CDR1 KGHSH, CDR2 LQKENI. The CDR3 protein is CASSPRDRATGEQYF. The DNA for the CDR3 is TGTGCCAGCTCACCTCGGGACAGAGCGACGGGCGAGCAGTACTTC.

This clonotype appeared a few times. This rearrangement joins TRBV18 to TRBJ1-5, with D hard to call. The CDR3 sequence is 17 residues long. Germline V lookup: CDR1 KGHSH, CDR2 LQKENI. V lost 1 base and J lost 1, with 14 bases in between. CDR3: CASSPRPDQGSNQPQHF. CDR3 DNA: TGTGCCAGCTCACCACGCCCGGATCAAGGCAGCAATCAGCCCCAGCATTTT.

The chain is built from TRBV6-6 and TRBJ1-5; 8 bases fit TRBD1. The CDR3 has 17 amino acids. Unmatched junction bases numbered 4, after V lost 0 bases and J lost 0 bases. Germline loops: CDR1 MNHNY, CDR2 SVGAGI (reference sequence). CDR3 residues: CASSYSGQGASNQPQHF. The CDR3 DNA follows: TGTGCCAGCAGTTACTCGGGGCAGGGGGCTAGCAATCAGCCCCAGCATTTT.

This clonotype occurred many times. This chain joins TRBV28 and TRBJ1-5, with D unresolved. This CDR3 is 15 amino acids long. V lost 5 bases and J lost 1, with 12 bases in between. Germline V gives CDR1 MDHEN, CDR2 SYDVKM. CDR3 DNA sequence: TGTGCCAGCAGTCCTCTCAGGAAGAGCAATCAGCCCCAGCATTTT. Its translation is CASSPLRKSNQPQHF.

This clonotype was seen at least ten times. The CDR3 loop reads CASSRTSGVSYEQYF. The CDR3 DNA reads as TGTGCCAGCAGTAGGACTAGCGGGGTCTCCTACGAGCAGTACTTC. The J gene is TRBJ2-7, the V gene TRBV7-2; TRBD2 matches 12 bases. The germline CDR1 and CDR2 sequences are SGHTA and FQGNSA. Trimming took 6 bases from V and 0 from J; bases not matched to a gene: 3. This CDR3 region has 15 residues.

The gene calls are TRBV19 and TRBJ1-3; TRBD1 might be the D (5 bases). The CDR3 is 14 residues long. The germline V and J ends were trimmed by 10 bases and 2 bases, with 15 bases remaining between them. Germline V CDR1 and CDR2: LNHDA, SQIVND (reference sequence). The CDR3 DNA sequence: TGTGCCACGTCCGGGGGAGTCCCTGGAAACACCATATATTTT. It is translated as CATSGGVPGNTIYF.

This clonotype was seen more than once but under ten times. V usage is TRBV5-1 and J usage is TRBJ1-2; D call uncertain. CDR1 SGHRS and CDR2 YFSETQ come from the germline V gene. The CDR3 sequence is 13 residues long. Trimming left V 4 bases short and J 7 bases short, with 14 bases between. CDR3 in DNA: TGCGCCAGCAGCCTAGAACCGGCCATTGGCTACACCTTC. It yields the protein CASSLEPAIGYTF.

This chain uses TRBV20-1 with TRBJ2-1, with a possible D match to TRBD2 (6 bases). The V gene's germline CDR1 is DFQATT and CDR2 SNEGSKA (reference sequence). The CDR3 is made up of 13 amino acids. V lost 5 bases and J lost 5, with 13 bases in between. DNA for the CDR3: TGCAGTGCTGTGTCCAGGGAGGACAATGAGCAGTTCTTC. This gives the protein CSAVSREDNEQFF.

The gene calls are TRBV6-5 and TRBJ2-2, with a tentative D call TRBD2 (6 bases). Germline CDR1 reads MNHEY; CDR2 reads SVGAGI. Trimming left V 2 bases short and J 5 bases short, with 9 bases between. The CDR3 runs 14 residues. The CDR3 reads CASSYSGPTGELFF. Written as DNA, the CDR3 is TGTGCCAGCAGTTACAGCGGGCCAACCGGGGAGCTGTTTTTT.

The sample holds many counts of this clonotype. The V and J genes are TRBV3-1 and TRBJ1-1; possible D gene TRBD1, 5 bases. Trimming shortened V by 3 bases and J by 2 bases, and 13 bases separated the two germline ends. This CDR3 has 15 residues. Germline loops: CDR1 LGHDT, CDR2 YNNKEL (reference sequence). The CDR3 nucleotides are TGTGCCAGCAGCCATTCGACAGCCGCTAACACTGAAGCTTTCTTT. Protein sequence: CASSHSTAANTEAFF.

This clonotype was found many times. This chain joins TRBV15 and TRBJ1-2; the match to TRBD1 covers 9 bases. This CDR3 has 15 residues. V dropped 5 bases and J dropped 2; count of bases not matched to a gene: 6. The germline V gene encodes CDR1 LNHNV and CDR2 YYDKDF (reference sequence). In DNA, the CDR3 is TGTGCCACCAGCCGGGCAACAGGGGGCAACTATGGCTACACCTTC. This codes for CATSRATGGNYGYTF.

This chain uses TRBV5-1 with TRBJ1-6, with TRBD1 identical over 10 bases. This CDR3 is 15 amino acids long. In germline, CDR1 is SGHRS, CDR2 YFSETQ. V was pared by 0 bases and J by 9 bases, with 3 bases of the junction left unmatched. The CDR3 sequence is CASSLGQGALSPLHF. Written as DNA, the CDR3 is TGCGCCAGCAGCTTGGGACAGGGGGCACTTTCACCCCTCCACTTT.

The chain is built from TRBV29-1 and TRBJ2-1; the match to TRBD1 covers 8 bases. Looked up from germline, CDR1 is SQVTM and CDR2 is ANQGSEA. This CDR3 comprises 11 residues. J lost 10 bases, V lost 5 bases, and 4 bases had no gene match. In DNA, the CDR3 is TGCAGCGTTCCAGGGGACAGGGAGCAGTTCTTC. Translation gives CSVPGDREQFF.

This chain uses TRBV3-1 with TRBJ1-1; no clear D gene. Germline V gene sequence: CDR1 LGHDT, CDR2 YNNKEL (reference sequence). The CDR3 length is 19 residues. Trimming took off 0 bases at V and 1 base at J, with 21 bases between the two ends. The CDR3 coding sequence is TGTGCCAGCAGCCAAGATAACGAGGCTCTATACGGCGGGAACACTGAAGCTTTCTTT. Residues: CASSQDNEALYGGNTEAFF. Full variable domain (rest looked up from reference TRBV3-1 and TRBJ1-1): DTAVSQTPKYLVTQMGNDKSIKCEQNLGHDTMYWYKQDSKKFLKIMFSYNNKELIINETVPNRFSPKSPDKAHLNLHINSLELGDSAVYFCASSQDNEALYGGNTEAFFGQGTRLTVV.

The CDR3 DNA is TGTGCCTGGAGTGTGACCGGGGAGCTGTTTTTT. Its protein is CAWSVTGELFF. The V and J genes are TRBV30 and TRBJ2-2; D gene ambiguous. Germline CDR1 reads GTSNPN; CDR2 reads SVGIG (reference sequence). This CDR3 has 11 amino acids. Trimming shortened V by 0 bases and J by 5 bases, and 1 base separated the two germline ends. The entire variable domain, with the rest obtained from reference TRBV30 and TRBJ2-2, is as follows: SQTIHQWPATLVQPVGSPLSLECTVEGTSNPNLYWYRQAAGRGLQLLFYSVGIGQISSEVPQNLSASRPQDRQFILSSKKLLLSDSGFYLCAWSVTGELFFGEGSRLTVL.

V is TRBV20-1 and J is TRBJ2-7; TRBD2 matches at 10 bases. Germline trimming cut 4 bases from V and 1 base from J; bases unmatched to any gene: 4. CDR1 is DFQATT, CDR2 SNEGSKA, per germline (reference sequence). The CDR3 is 14 residues long. The CDR3 reads CSAIGAGGSYEQYF. The CDR3 DNA follows: TGCAGTGCTATAGGAGCGGGAGGGTCCTACGAGCAGTACTTC.

This clonotype occurred many times. The rearrangement uses TRBV6-1 and TRBJ2-5, with D perhaps TRBD2 (6 bases). Germline V gives CDR1 MNHNS, CDR2 SASEGT. V shed 6 bases and J shed 3 bases, with 20 bases lying between them. The CDR3 has 16 amino acids. The CDR3 protein is CASSSTIGRTEETQYF. The CDR3 nucleotides read TGTGCCAGCAGCTCCACTATCGGGAGAACGGAAGAGACCCAGTACTTC.

The genes are TRBV20-1 and TRBJ2-7, with 8 positions matching TRBD2. Looked up from germline, CDR1 is DFQATT and CDR2 is SNEGSKA (reference sequence). Losses at the gene ends were 0 bases for V and 6 bases for J; bases not matched to a gene: 4. The CDR3 is 13 amino acids. CDR3 amino acids: CSARDPGTSEQYF. The CDR3 DNA follows: TGCAGTGCTAGAGATCCCGGGACTAGCGAGCAGTACTTC.